Detailed here is one T cell receptor (beta chain). This specimen comes from a study of metastatic and nonmetastatic thyroid tumors. Study information: For malignant and benign thyroid patients, tumor or nodule tissue and blood were the sources whose repertoires were compared.

The authors' processing: A classifier for distant metastasis in papillary thyroid cancer was constructed using CDR3 differences observed across clinicopathological groups. TCRdb reprocessed the PCR reads using MiXCR. What appears here as the V and J calls and clone size reflects TCRdb's work, not the paper's. The sample lists about 48,000 clones; approximately 20% were seen once. All patients reached thyroid surgery having received no treatment beforehand. The CDR3 runs to 16 residues. CDR1 is MDHEN, CDR2 SYDVKM, per germline. V dropped 3 bases and J dropped 2 bases, with 15 bases sitting between them.

Material for sequencing was blood. The chain carries TRBV28 and TRBJ2-3; D might be TRBD1 (6 bases). The clonotype comes from a male donor with papillary thyroid cancer or a benign thyroid nodule (not recorded which). Some clones in this sample may be carry-over from other donors' samples. CDR3 protein: CASSFPSRQVTDTQYF. The CDR3 DNA reads TGTGCCAGCAGTTTTCCGTCGAGACAGGTCACAGATACGCAGTATTTT.